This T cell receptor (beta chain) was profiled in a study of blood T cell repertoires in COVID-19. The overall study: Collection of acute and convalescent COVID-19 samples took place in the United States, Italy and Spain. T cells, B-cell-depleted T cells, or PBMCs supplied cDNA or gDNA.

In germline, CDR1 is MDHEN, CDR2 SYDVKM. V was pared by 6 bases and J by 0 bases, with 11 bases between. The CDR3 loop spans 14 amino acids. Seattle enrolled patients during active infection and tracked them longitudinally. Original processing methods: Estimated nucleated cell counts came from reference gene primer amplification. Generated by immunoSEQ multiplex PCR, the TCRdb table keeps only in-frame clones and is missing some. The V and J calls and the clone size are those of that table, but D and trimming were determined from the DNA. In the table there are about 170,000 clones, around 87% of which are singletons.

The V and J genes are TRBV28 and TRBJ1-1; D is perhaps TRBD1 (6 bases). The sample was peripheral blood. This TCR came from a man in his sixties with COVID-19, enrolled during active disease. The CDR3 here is CASRHGTLNTEAFF. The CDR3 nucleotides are TGTGCCAGCAGGCACGGGACACTGAACACTGAAGCTTTCTTT.